The 10 T cell receptor beta chains listed next were all sequenced from one sample in a study of technical replicates of blood from a few donors. The repertoire was sequenced with immunoSEQ multiplex PCR; TCRdb's copy has only in-frame clones and lacks some. The sample carries approximately 58,000 clones, approximately 86% recorded once. The sample was PBMCs. Receptors originate from a human donor in good health. Some clones in this sample may be carry-over from other donors' samples.

This chain uses TRBV5-1 with TRBJ2-7, with 14 bases fitting TRBD2. Germline lookup yields CDR1 SGHRS and CDR2 YFSETQ. The CDR3 loop spans 17 amino acids. Trimming cost V 4 bases and J 0 bases; bases outside gene matches: 6. As DNA, the CDR3 is TGCGCCAGCAGCCGCCAGACTAGCGGGAGGGCCTCCTACGAGCAGTACTTC. Encoded protein: CASSRQTSGRASYEQYF.

The chain uses TRBV7-9 and TRBJ2-2, with 8 positions matching TRBD1. This CDR3 has 15 amino acids. V lost 4 bases to trimming and J lost 2 bases; unmatched junction nucleotides: 3. Germline lookup yields CDR1 SEHNR and CDR2 FQNEAQ (reference sequence). CDR3 region: CASSWTGPNTGELFF. In nucleotides, the CDR3 is TGTGCCAGCAGCTGGACAGGGCCCAACACCGGGGAGCTGTTTTTT.

This sequence joins TRBV5-1 and TRBJ1-1, with no clear D. The CDR3 spans 15 residues. V lost 0 bases to trimming and J lost 0 bases, with 9 bases between them. CDR1 and CDR2 (germline): SGHRS, YFSETQ. The CDR3 DNA follows: TGCGCCAGCAGCTTGGGGGCCTCTATGAACACTGAAGCTTTCTTT. Protein product: CASSLGASMNTEAFF.

This sequence joins TRBV9 and TRBJ2-3; unclear D gene. The V end lost 2 bases, the J end lost 6 bases, and 10 bases lay between the germline ends. Germline V CDR1 and CDR2: SGDLS, YYNGEE. The CDR3 totals 13 residues. The CDR3 DNA reads TGTGCCAGCAGCGTTAGCACTCTGGATACGCAGTATTTT. It codes for CASSVSTLDTQYF.

This clone was counted between two and nine times. The V call is TRBV6-5, the J call TRBJ1-6; TRBD1 aligns across 10 bases. The V gene's germline CDR1 is MNHEY and CDR2 SVGAGI. This CDR3 is built from 15 residues. After removal of 0 bases from V and 10 bases from J, the junction contained 3 bases not matched to a gene. CDR3 sequence: CASSYSGDRGSPLHF. The CDR3 DNA is TGTGCCAGCAGTTACTCCGGGGACAGGGGATCACCCCTCCACTTT.

J is TRBJ2-3 and V is TRBV19; the match to TRBD2 covers 7 bases. The trim removed 5 bases at V and 4 bases at J, leaving 6 bases unmatched. Germline V CDR1 and CDR2: LNHDA, SQIVND (reference sequence). The CDR3 has 14 amino acids. Here the CDR3 DNA reads TGTGCCAGTAGTCGGGCGGGGGTCGCAGATACGCAGTATTTT. Its translation: CASSRAGVADTQYF.

J is TRBJ1-3 and V is TRBV9; 7 bases agree with TRBD1. The germline CDR1 and CDR2 sequences are SGDLS and YYNGEE. Trimming at V came to 4 bases and at J to 2 bases, leaving 9 bases not matched to a gene. The length of the CDR3 is 16 residues. The CDR3 region has the DNA TGTGCCAGCAGCTCCTCGGCAGGGGGGACTGGAAACACCATATATTTT. It encodes CASSSSAGGTGNTIYF.

The chain links TRBV4-3 to TRBJ2-6; a weak D match, TRBD2 (5 bases). V was clipped by 4 bases and J by 4 bases, with 14 bases between them. In germline, CDR1 is LGHNA, CDR2 YSLEER. The length of the CDR3 is 16 residues. The CDR3 here is CASSPSRSNGANVLTF. For the CDR3, the DNA is TGCGCCAGCAGCCCTAGCAGAAGTAACGGGGCCAACGTCCTGACTTTC.

For the CDR3, the DNA is TGCGCCAGCAGCCTCACCGGGGGGGGCACAGATACGCAGTATTTT. Translating it yields CASSLTGGGTDTQYF. The V and J genes are TRBV4-3 and TRBJ2-3, with 8 bases lining up with TRBD2. Germline assignment: CDR1 LGHNA and CDR2 YSLEER. J gave up 1 base and V 4 bases, and 4 bases lay outside the gene matches. The CDR3 sequence is 15 residues long.

This clone was picked up one time. The CDR3 sequence: CASSPDTLGTQYF. The CDR3 DNA follows: TGTGCCAGCTCACCCGACACCTTGGGGACCCAGTACTTC. V gene TRBV18 combines with J gene TRBJ2-5; no clear D gene. The CDR3 runs 13 residues. V was cut by 3 bases and J by 7 bases, with 12 bases left in between. CDR1 KGHSH and CDR2 LQKENI come from the germline V gene.